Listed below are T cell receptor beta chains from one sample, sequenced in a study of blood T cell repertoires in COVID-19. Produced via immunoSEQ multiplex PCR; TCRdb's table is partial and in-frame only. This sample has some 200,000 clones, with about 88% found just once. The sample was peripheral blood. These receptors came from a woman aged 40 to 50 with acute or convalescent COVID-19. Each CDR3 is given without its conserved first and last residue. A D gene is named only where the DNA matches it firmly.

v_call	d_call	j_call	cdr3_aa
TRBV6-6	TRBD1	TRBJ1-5	ASSLLRGGNQPQH
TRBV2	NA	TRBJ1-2	ASIGVQGNYGYT
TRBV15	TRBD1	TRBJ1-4	ATSRVRGRDSLNEKLF
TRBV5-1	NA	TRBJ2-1	ASSLGIRYEQF
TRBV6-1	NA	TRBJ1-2	ASSEAPGSGYT
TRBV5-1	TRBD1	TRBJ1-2	ASSGQGYGYT
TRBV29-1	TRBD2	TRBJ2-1	SAQPGTSGPQF
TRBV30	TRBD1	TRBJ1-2	AWTRGQGYYGYT
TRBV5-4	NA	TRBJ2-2	ASSLAGGATGELF
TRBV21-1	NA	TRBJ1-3	ASSKTGNTIY
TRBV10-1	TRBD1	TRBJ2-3	ASSDRGFTDTQY
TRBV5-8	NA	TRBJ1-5	ASRKRGHNDQPQH
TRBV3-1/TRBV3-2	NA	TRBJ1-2	ASSHRGRRSGYT
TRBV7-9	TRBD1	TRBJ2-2	ASSKRDRGTGELF
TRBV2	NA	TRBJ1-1	ASSVAGPMNTEAF
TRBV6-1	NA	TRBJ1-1	ASRESQMNTEAF
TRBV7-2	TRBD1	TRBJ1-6	ASSFQGGNSPLH
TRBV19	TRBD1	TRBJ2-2	ASSIGRGRGTGELF
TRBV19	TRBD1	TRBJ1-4	ASSTGQGFLEKLF
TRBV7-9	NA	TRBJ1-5	ASSHQGSNQPQH
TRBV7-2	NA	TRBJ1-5	ASSLVYGWSNQPQH
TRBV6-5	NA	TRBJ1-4	AIHEDSGSEKLF
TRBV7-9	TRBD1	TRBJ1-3	ASSLARGLSGNTIY
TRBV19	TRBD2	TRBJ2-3	ASSIDGTSGGADTQY
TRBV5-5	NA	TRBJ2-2	ASSFPVPNTGELF
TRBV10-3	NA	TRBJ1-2	AISDGGSYYGYT
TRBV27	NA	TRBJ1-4	ASSLSEREKLF
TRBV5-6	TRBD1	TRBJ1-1	ASSLFGSGTGTPNTEAF
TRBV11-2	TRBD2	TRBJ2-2	ASRLTSGGGELF
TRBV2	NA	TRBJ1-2	ASSEPYYGYT
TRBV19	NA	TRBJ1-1	ASSIAAGRYTEAF
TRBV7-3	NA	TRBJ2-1	ASSLYSGTYNEQF
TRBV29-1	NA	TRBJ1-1	SVRGGDTEAF
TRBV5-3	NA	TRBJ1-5	ARSCRGGDQPQH
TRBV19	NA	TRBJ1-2	ASSIDRSRIYGYT
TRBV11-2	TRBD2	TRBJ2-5	ASSLELAGGRGETQY
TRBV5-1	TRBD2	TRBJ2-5	ASSLAGGRETQY
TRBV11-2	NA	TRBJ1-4	ASSASLVAGNEKLF
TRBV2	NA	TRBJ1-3	ASKAAGASGNTIY
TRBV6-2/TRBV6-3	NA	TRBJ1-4	ASSPGGGRRGEKLF
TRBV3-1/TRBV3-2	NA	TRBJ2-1	ASSQREWGLEQF
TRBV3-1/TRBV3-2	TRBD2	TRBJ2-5	ASSLGLAGYQETQY
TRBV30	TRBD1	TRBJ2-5	AWRTPGGRETQY
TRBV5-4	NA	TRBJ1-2	ASSLAQGDGYT